A single sample gave rise to the 18 T cell receptor beta chains below, sequenced in a study of radiotherapy plus CTLA-4 blockade in lung cancer. Only in-frame clones appear in the TCRdb table, and some are missing; sequencing was by immunoSEQ multiplex PCR. This table has around 80,000 clones, around 74% appearing once. Here the sequenced sample was peripheral blood, taken from a patient treated with radiotherapy plus ipilimumab. The receptors shown here come from a human donor with non-small cell lung cancer whose response to radiotherapy plus ipilimumab could not be evaluated.

The chain links TRBV5-1 to TRBJ1-1; D gene uncertain. The germline V gene encodes CDR1 SGHRS and CDR2 YFSETQ. This CDR3 is 15 amino acids long. The V end was cut by 4 bases, the J end by 2 bases, with 15 bases between. This CDR3 is CASSPLEGLNTEAFF. The CDR3 DNA reads TGCGCCAGCAGCCCTCTGGAGGGTTTAAACACTGAAGCTTTCTTT.

This chain joins TRBV27 and TRBJ2-3; D is unresolved. V lost 7 bases and J 5 bases, leaving 7 bases between the germline ends. Looked up from germline, CDR1 is MNHEY and CDR2 is SMNVEV (reference sequence). The CDR3 spans 11 residues. CDR3: CASIYGDTQYF. CDR3 nucleotide sequence: TGTGCCAGCATCTATGGAGATACGCAGTATTTT.

V usage is TRBV5-1 and J usage is TRBJ2-5, with 8 bases lining up with TRBD1. CDR3 length: 14 residues. Trimming at V came to 2 bases and at J to 5 bases, leaving 5 bases not matched to a gene. Germline CDR1 and CDR2: SGHRS and YFSETQ. The CDR3 bases are TGCGCCAGCAGCTTCAGGGGGCAGCGGGAGACCCAGTACTTC. Translating it yields CASSFRGQRETQYF.

This clone was seen a single time. The J gene is TRBJ2-7, the V gene TRBV2; D might be TRBD2 (6 bases). V was pared by 0 bases and J by 2 bases, with 11 bases between. This CDR3 is built from 15 residues. Looked up from germline, CDR1 is SNHLY and CDR2 is FYNNEI. CDR3 DNA: TGTGCCAGCAGTGAAGCCTGGACTACGACCTACGAGCAGTACTTC. Protein product: CASSEAWTTTYEQYF.

The rearrangement links TRBV6-1 to TRBJ2-7; 9 nucleotides match TRBD1. In germline, CDR1 is MNHNS, CDR2 SASEGT. Trimming cost V 7 bases and J 2 bases; bases outside gene matches: 6. The CDR3 consists of 14 residues. The CDR3 loop reads CASKRTGDTYEQYF. CDR3 DNA sequence: TGTGCCAGCAAGAGGACAGGGGATACCTACGAGCAGTACTTC.

This clone was observed a few times. CDR3 amino acids: CASSRVRGSEAFF. The CDR3 bases are TGTGCCAGCAGTAGAGTTAGGGGTTCTGAAGCTTTCTTT. The V gene is TRBV6-1, the J gene TRBJ1-1; possible D gene TRBD1, 5 bases. CDR1 and CDR2 (germline): MNHNS, SASEGT. The CDR3 is made up of 13 amino acids. With 5 bases removed from V and 6 bases from J, the gap between germline ends came to 13 bases.

This chain uses TRBV28 with TRBJ2-7, with D perhaps TRBD1 (6 bases). Trimming removed 8 bases from V and 3 bases from J, with 14 bases in between. The CDR3 contains 13 residues. CDR1 is MDHEN, CDR2 SYDVKM, per germline. Written as DNA, the CDR3 is TGTGCCAGCGACTCTCCCAGGGGCTACGAGCAGTACTTC. Protein: CASDSPRGYEQYF.

The genes are TRBV7-9 and TRBJ2-3, with 10 nucleotides matching TRBD2. The CDR3 length is 16 residues. The germline CDR1 and CDR2 sequences are SEHNR and FQNEAQ (reference sequence). V was clipped by 5 bases and J by 0 bases; unmatched bases: 5. CDR3 protein: CASSTTSGASTDTQYF. CDR3 in DNA: TGTGCCAGCAGCACTACTAGCGGGGCTAGCACAGATACGCAGTATTTT.

This chain uses TRBV15 with TRBJ1-4; 10 bases line up with TRBD1. This CDR3 comprises 18 residues. V shed 1 base, J shed 3 bases, and the junction held 8 bases outside the gene matches. CDR1 LNHNV and CDR2 YYDKDF come from the germline V gene (reference sequence). The CDR3 sequence is CATSRVPGQGTPNEKLFF. The CDR3 DNA follows: TGTGCCACCAGCAGAGTACCGGGACAGGGGACACCTAATGAAAAACTGTTTTTT.

The V and J genes are TRBV6-1 and TRBJ2-3; 8 nucleotides line up with TRBD1. V lost 4 bases, J lost 4 bases, and 10 bases stayed unmatched. CDR1 and CDR2 from the germline V gene are MNHNS and SASEGT. The CDR3 length is 16 residues. The CDR3 loop is CASSARAGGMSDTQYF. DNA of the CDR3: TGTGCCAGCAGTGCTCGGGCAGGGGGCATGTCAGATACGCAGTATTTT.

The chain recombines TRBV5-1 with TRBJ2-3, with 8 bases matching TRBD1. Germline V CDR1 and CDR2: SGHRS, YFSETQ. The V and J ends lost 0 bases and 2 bases, in that order; junction bases with no gene match: 2. This CDR3 contains 15 residues. For the CDR3, the DNA is TGCGCCAGCAGCTTGGACAGGGGGGCCACAGATACGCAGTATTTT. It is translated as CASSLDRGATDTQYF.

Many counts were recorded for this clone. J is TRBJ1-1 and V is TRBV12-2; the DNA was not compared with TRBD1, the D call given in the table. TRBV12-2 constitutes a pseudogene. This CDR3 has 16 amino acids. CDR3 protein: CASRLAPTGKWTEAFF. In nucleotides, the CDR3 is TGTGCAAGTCGCTTAGCTCCGACAGGGAAGTGGACTGAAGCTTTCTTT.

The chain has TRBV11-1 and TRBJ2-7, with TRBD2 matching over 9 bases. This CDR3 has 17 amino acids. J gave up 0 bases and V 10 bases, and 16 bases lay outside the gene matches. The V gene's germline CDR1 is SGHAT and CDR2 FQDESV (reference sequence). The CDR3 spells CAKIIGGRTSVSYEQYF. CDR3 coding DNA: TGTGCCAAGATTATCGGAGGCCGGACTAGCGTCTCCTACGAGCAGTACTTC.

V is TRBV4-1 and J is TRBJ1-1; D not resolved. Germline V lookup: CDR1 MGHRA, CDR2 YSYEKL. V was trimmed by 1 base and J by 1 base, leaving 4 bases between them. CDR3 size: 13 residues. The CDR3 loop is CASSQVENTEAFF. Here the CDR3 DNA reads TGCGCCAGCAGCCAAGTAGAGAACACTGAAGCTTTCTTT.

The J gene is TRBJ2-5, the V gene TRBV5-6, with a weak D call TRBD2 (5 bases). The J call may be incorrect, as the DNA end agrees better with TRBJ2-7. CDR1 is SGHDT and CDR2 is YYEEEE in the germline V gene. The CDR3 is 12 amino acids. The CDR3 DNA reads TGTGCCAGCAGCTACCTGGAGGACGAGCAGTACTTC. The encoded protein is CASSYLEDEQYF.

This clone was seen a few times. An end of the junction differs from the germline gene, which may be a read error. The chain employs TRBV19 and TRBJ1-3; maybe TRBD1 (5 bases). CDR1 and CDR2 (germline): LNHDA, SQIVND (reference sequence). The CDR3 loop spans 13 amino acids. CDR3 sequence reads: CASTRLGGFDPRF. The CDR3 bases are TGTGCCAGTACTCGTCTCGGGGGATTCGACCCCCGATTT.

This rearrangement joins TRBV4-1 to TRBJ2-1; D is undetermined. V gave up 0 bases and J gave up 10 bases, with 13 bases separating them. Germline V lookup: CDR1 MGHRA, CDR2 YSYEKL. This CDR3 spans 14 amino acids. Written as DNA, the CDR3 is TGCGCCAGCAGCCAAGATGCTCGAGGTCTCGAGCAGTTCTTC. This translates into CASSQDARGLEQFF.

V and J are TRBV5-1 and TRBJ2-3; 13 bases are a match to TRBD2. CDR1 is SGHRS, CDR2 YFSETQ, per germline. The V and J ends lost 5 bases and 5 bases, in that order; junction bases with no gene match: 11. The CDR3 length is 17 residues. The CDR3 DNA reads TGCGCCAGCAGGTCCCTACTAGCGGGGGGGCCGATAGATACGCAGTATTTT. Residues: CASRSLLAGGPIDTQYF.